This TCR beta chain was found in a study of T cells in Graves' hyperthyroidism and ophthalmopathy. Many counts were recorded for this clonotype. The antigen is undetermined. Study outcomes and limitations: Most thyroid clonotypes expanded above 0.001 appeared in blood too.

Authors of the study amplified TCR beta CDR3 regions from RNA transcripts. With the HTBI primer set, the TCR CDR3 went through a first round of RT-PCR. TCRdb re-analysed the multiplex PCR reads in MiXCR, keeping a single row per CDR3 protein. The table lists 450,000 to 500,000 distinct CDR3 sequences, around a fifth of them singletons. This CDR3 spans 14 amino acids. The germline CDR1 and CDR2 sequences are SNHLY and FYNNEI. The V gene lost 6 bases and the J gene lost 2 bases, with 13 bases spanning the gap. Source material: blood. This chain uses TRBV2 with TRBJ1-1; D perhaps matches TRBD1 (5 bases). The sequence came from a woman in her 70s with Graves' ophthalmopathy. The CDR3 sequence is CASRRGGRNTEAFF. The CDR3 nucleotides are TGTGCCAGCAGGAGGGGAGGAAGAAACACTGAAGCTTTCTTT.